The 17 T cell receptor beta chains presented below share a single source sample, sequenced in a study of T cells after yellow fever vaccination. TCRdb recomputed calls from the 5' RACE reads with MiXCR, one row per CDR3 protein. Among a few hundred thousand distinct CDR3 sequences listed, 6.5% to 8.5% were seen once. The source was PBMCs, collected 45 days after the first yellow fever vaccination. The receptors here all came from a young man who received the YFV17D yellow fever vaccine.

This clonotype has just a few counts. Here the CDR3 reads CASSQDMDTPSYF. CDR3 bases: TGTGCCAGCAGCCAAGATATGGACACTCCCTCGTACTTC. V is TRBV14 and J is TRBJ2-5; D is possibly TRBD1 (5 bases). The CDR3 loop spans 13 amino acids. The V gene's germline CDR1 is SGHDN and CDR2 FVKESK. With 0 bases removed from V and 13 bases from J, the gap between germline ends came to 15 bases.

This clonotype was seen more than once but under ten times. CDR3 region: CATLRRTGLAGRDTQYF. As DNA, the CDR3 is TGTGCCACTCTGCGCAGGACAGGACTAGCGGGGAGAGATACGCAGTATTTT. The J gene is TRBJ2-3, the V gene TRBV19, with 12 bases that match TRBD2. V was clipped by 10 bases and J by 5 bases; unmatched bases: 16. Germline CDR1 and CDR2: LNHDA and SQIVND (reference sequence). The CDR3 contains 17 residues.

This clonotype was found many times. This chain joins TRBV7-9 and TRBJ1-2, with 8 nucleotides matching TRBD1. The CDR3 totals 13 residues. Germline CDR1 is SEHNR and CDR2 is FQNEAQ (reference sequence). J gave up 8 bases and V 4 bases, and 6 bases lay outside the gene matches. The CDR3: CASSSPGQDGYTF. The CDR3 bases are TGTGCCAGCAGCTCTCCGGGACAGGACGGCTACACCTTC.

CDR3 loop: CASSPPGSGETQYF. In DNA, the CDR3 is TGTGCCAGCAGTCCCCCGGGGAGTGGGGAGACCCAGTACTTC. The rearrangement links TRBV12-3 or TRBV12-4 to TRBJ2-5, with TRBD2 as a possible D gene (5 bases). Trimming cost V 5 bases and J 5 bases, with 15 bases left between them. The CDR3 length is 14 residues.

The chain recombines TRBV4-2 with TRBJ1-1; D is uncertain. The V end lost 4 bases, the J end lost 3 bases, and 9 bases lay between the germline ends. The CDR3 loop spans 13 amino acids. Germline CDR1 LGHNA, CDR2 YNFKEQ. CDR3 loop: CASSPPDHTEAFF. The CDR3, as DNA: TGTGCCAGCAGCCCCCCGGATCACACTGAAGCTTTCTTT.

The chain is built from TRBV9 and TRBJ2-3; weak D call: TRBD2 (5 bases). This CDR3 has 13 residues. V dropped 1 base and J dropped 5 bases, with 8 bases sitting between them. Germline V gene sequence: CDR1 SGDLS, CDR2 YYNGEE. The CDR3 is CASSVLGRDTQYF. In DNA, the CDR3 is TGTGCCAGCAGCGTACTGGGGAGAGATACGCAGTATTTT.

This clonotype was seen more than once but under ten times. The rearrangement joins TRBV12-3 or TRBV12-4 to TRBJ2-5; no firm D call. The CDR3 contains 14 residues. V gave up 8 bases and J gave up 5 bases, with 18 bases separating them. The CDR3 DNA sequence: TGTGCCAGCCGACCGGATCCCTTCAGGGAGACCCAGTACTTC. Its translation: CASRPDPFRETQYF.

J is TRBJ2-1 and V is TRBV5-1; D may match TRBD1 or TRBD2 (6 bases each). Germline values: CDR1 SGHRS, CDR2 YFSETQ. V lost 5 bases to trimming and J lost 8 bases, with 26 bases between them. The CDR3 extends over 17 amino acids. CDR3 nucleotide sequence: TGCGCCAGCAGACCCGGGGGCAGTAGATCACCCGTAGATGAGCAGTTCTTC. Its translation is CASRPGGSRSPVDEQFF.

The rearrangement uses TRBV6-5 and TRBJ2-7; 7 bases line up with TRBD2. The V and J ends lost 3 bases and 2 bases, in that order; junction bases with no gene match: 4. Germline V gives CDR1 MNHEY, CDR2 SVGAGI. The CDR3 contains 14 residues. The CDR3 DNA reads as TGTGCCAGCAGTTATGTGGGGGGGACCTACGAGCAGTACTTC. This translates into CASSYVGGTYEQYF.

This clonotype has a count of ten or more. V usage is TRBV29-1 and J usage is TRBJ1-5; 12 bases align to TRBD1. Germline V gene data show CDR1 as SQVTM and CDR2 as ANQGSEA. The V segment lost 6 bases and the J segment 7 bases; nucleotides outside the gene matches: 7. This CDR3 has 14 residues. CDR3: CSVRDRGQGQPQHF. CDR3 DNA: TGCAGCGTCCGGGACAGGGGGCAGGGACAGCCCCAGCATTTT.

This clonotype has just a few counts. This chain links TRBV7-2 with TRBJ2-2; unclear D gene. The length of the CDR3 is 14 residues. Trimming removed 0 bases at V and 6 bases at J, with 8 bases between. Per germline, CDR1 SGHTA and CDR2 FQGNSA. CDR3: CASSLAPGSGELFF. The CDR3 nucleotides read TGTGCCAGCAGCTTAGCTCCGGGTTCCGGGGAGCTGTTTTTT.

This clonotype was seen only a few times. The V gene is TRBV20-1, the J gene TRBJ2-1; perhaps D is TRBD1 or TRBD2 (5 bases each). The CDR3 has 16 amino acids. Germline CDR1 and CDR2: DFQATT and SNEGSKA (reference sequence). V gave up 0 bases and J gave up 5 bases, with 17 bases separating them. CDR3: CSARDPGPSGHNEQFF. CDR3 DNA sequence: TGCAGTGCTAGAGATCCGGGACCCAGCGGCCACAATGAGCAGTTCTTC.

The V call is TRBV23-1, the J call TRBJ2-1; D gene uncertain. TRBV23-1 is an ORF, and what it does is uncertain. V was shortened by 0 bases and J by 6 bases, with 9 bases between the two germline ends. The CDR3 spans 14 residues. DNA for the CDR3: TGCGCCAGCAGTCAATCGGTTGCCCCCAATGAGCAGTTCTTC. Translated: CASSQSVAPNEQFF.

The chain carries TRBV7-2 and TRBJ1-5; unclear D gene. Trimming stripped 4 bases from V and 5 bases from J, with 6 bases between. The CDR3 extends over 12 amino acids. The V gene's germline CDR1 is SGHTA and CDR2 FQGNSA. The CDR3 DNA is TGTGCCAGCAGCTCCCCTGATCAGCCCCAGCATTTT. Protein product: CASSSPDQPQHF.

The chain combines TRBV9 with TRBJ2-7; D may be TRBD2 (6 bases). Germline V gene sequence: CDR1 SGDLS, CDR2 YYNGEE. The CDR3 extends over 14 amino acids. Trimming took off 0 bases at V and 3 bases at J, with 10 bases between the two ends. CDR3 loop: CASSVEGGVYEQYF. The CDR3, as DNA: TGTGCCAGCAGCGTAGAGGGCGGGGTCTACGAGCAGTACTTC.

The chain has TRBV10-3 and TRBJ2-7; D is undetermined. Per germline, CDR1 ENHRY and CDR2 SYGVKD. The CDR3 consists of 12 residues. V was trimmed by 3 bases and J by 4 bases, leaving 7 bases between them. CDR3 in DNA: TGTGCCATCAGTGACAGGCCGTACGAGCAGTACGTC. It yields the protein CAISDRPYEQYV.

The table lists this clonotype with many counts. This rearrangement joins TRBV6-2 or TRBV6-3 to TRBJ2-3, with D tentatively TRBD2 (6 bases). Germline values: CDR1 MNHEY, CDR2 SVGEGT. The CDR3 has 15 residues. The ends were cut back, 6 bases at V and 2 bases at J, with 15 bases in the middle. Here the CDR3 DNA reads TGTGCCAGCAGGACCATAGGAGGGAACACAGATACGCAGTATTTT. It is translated as CASRTIGGNTDTQYF.